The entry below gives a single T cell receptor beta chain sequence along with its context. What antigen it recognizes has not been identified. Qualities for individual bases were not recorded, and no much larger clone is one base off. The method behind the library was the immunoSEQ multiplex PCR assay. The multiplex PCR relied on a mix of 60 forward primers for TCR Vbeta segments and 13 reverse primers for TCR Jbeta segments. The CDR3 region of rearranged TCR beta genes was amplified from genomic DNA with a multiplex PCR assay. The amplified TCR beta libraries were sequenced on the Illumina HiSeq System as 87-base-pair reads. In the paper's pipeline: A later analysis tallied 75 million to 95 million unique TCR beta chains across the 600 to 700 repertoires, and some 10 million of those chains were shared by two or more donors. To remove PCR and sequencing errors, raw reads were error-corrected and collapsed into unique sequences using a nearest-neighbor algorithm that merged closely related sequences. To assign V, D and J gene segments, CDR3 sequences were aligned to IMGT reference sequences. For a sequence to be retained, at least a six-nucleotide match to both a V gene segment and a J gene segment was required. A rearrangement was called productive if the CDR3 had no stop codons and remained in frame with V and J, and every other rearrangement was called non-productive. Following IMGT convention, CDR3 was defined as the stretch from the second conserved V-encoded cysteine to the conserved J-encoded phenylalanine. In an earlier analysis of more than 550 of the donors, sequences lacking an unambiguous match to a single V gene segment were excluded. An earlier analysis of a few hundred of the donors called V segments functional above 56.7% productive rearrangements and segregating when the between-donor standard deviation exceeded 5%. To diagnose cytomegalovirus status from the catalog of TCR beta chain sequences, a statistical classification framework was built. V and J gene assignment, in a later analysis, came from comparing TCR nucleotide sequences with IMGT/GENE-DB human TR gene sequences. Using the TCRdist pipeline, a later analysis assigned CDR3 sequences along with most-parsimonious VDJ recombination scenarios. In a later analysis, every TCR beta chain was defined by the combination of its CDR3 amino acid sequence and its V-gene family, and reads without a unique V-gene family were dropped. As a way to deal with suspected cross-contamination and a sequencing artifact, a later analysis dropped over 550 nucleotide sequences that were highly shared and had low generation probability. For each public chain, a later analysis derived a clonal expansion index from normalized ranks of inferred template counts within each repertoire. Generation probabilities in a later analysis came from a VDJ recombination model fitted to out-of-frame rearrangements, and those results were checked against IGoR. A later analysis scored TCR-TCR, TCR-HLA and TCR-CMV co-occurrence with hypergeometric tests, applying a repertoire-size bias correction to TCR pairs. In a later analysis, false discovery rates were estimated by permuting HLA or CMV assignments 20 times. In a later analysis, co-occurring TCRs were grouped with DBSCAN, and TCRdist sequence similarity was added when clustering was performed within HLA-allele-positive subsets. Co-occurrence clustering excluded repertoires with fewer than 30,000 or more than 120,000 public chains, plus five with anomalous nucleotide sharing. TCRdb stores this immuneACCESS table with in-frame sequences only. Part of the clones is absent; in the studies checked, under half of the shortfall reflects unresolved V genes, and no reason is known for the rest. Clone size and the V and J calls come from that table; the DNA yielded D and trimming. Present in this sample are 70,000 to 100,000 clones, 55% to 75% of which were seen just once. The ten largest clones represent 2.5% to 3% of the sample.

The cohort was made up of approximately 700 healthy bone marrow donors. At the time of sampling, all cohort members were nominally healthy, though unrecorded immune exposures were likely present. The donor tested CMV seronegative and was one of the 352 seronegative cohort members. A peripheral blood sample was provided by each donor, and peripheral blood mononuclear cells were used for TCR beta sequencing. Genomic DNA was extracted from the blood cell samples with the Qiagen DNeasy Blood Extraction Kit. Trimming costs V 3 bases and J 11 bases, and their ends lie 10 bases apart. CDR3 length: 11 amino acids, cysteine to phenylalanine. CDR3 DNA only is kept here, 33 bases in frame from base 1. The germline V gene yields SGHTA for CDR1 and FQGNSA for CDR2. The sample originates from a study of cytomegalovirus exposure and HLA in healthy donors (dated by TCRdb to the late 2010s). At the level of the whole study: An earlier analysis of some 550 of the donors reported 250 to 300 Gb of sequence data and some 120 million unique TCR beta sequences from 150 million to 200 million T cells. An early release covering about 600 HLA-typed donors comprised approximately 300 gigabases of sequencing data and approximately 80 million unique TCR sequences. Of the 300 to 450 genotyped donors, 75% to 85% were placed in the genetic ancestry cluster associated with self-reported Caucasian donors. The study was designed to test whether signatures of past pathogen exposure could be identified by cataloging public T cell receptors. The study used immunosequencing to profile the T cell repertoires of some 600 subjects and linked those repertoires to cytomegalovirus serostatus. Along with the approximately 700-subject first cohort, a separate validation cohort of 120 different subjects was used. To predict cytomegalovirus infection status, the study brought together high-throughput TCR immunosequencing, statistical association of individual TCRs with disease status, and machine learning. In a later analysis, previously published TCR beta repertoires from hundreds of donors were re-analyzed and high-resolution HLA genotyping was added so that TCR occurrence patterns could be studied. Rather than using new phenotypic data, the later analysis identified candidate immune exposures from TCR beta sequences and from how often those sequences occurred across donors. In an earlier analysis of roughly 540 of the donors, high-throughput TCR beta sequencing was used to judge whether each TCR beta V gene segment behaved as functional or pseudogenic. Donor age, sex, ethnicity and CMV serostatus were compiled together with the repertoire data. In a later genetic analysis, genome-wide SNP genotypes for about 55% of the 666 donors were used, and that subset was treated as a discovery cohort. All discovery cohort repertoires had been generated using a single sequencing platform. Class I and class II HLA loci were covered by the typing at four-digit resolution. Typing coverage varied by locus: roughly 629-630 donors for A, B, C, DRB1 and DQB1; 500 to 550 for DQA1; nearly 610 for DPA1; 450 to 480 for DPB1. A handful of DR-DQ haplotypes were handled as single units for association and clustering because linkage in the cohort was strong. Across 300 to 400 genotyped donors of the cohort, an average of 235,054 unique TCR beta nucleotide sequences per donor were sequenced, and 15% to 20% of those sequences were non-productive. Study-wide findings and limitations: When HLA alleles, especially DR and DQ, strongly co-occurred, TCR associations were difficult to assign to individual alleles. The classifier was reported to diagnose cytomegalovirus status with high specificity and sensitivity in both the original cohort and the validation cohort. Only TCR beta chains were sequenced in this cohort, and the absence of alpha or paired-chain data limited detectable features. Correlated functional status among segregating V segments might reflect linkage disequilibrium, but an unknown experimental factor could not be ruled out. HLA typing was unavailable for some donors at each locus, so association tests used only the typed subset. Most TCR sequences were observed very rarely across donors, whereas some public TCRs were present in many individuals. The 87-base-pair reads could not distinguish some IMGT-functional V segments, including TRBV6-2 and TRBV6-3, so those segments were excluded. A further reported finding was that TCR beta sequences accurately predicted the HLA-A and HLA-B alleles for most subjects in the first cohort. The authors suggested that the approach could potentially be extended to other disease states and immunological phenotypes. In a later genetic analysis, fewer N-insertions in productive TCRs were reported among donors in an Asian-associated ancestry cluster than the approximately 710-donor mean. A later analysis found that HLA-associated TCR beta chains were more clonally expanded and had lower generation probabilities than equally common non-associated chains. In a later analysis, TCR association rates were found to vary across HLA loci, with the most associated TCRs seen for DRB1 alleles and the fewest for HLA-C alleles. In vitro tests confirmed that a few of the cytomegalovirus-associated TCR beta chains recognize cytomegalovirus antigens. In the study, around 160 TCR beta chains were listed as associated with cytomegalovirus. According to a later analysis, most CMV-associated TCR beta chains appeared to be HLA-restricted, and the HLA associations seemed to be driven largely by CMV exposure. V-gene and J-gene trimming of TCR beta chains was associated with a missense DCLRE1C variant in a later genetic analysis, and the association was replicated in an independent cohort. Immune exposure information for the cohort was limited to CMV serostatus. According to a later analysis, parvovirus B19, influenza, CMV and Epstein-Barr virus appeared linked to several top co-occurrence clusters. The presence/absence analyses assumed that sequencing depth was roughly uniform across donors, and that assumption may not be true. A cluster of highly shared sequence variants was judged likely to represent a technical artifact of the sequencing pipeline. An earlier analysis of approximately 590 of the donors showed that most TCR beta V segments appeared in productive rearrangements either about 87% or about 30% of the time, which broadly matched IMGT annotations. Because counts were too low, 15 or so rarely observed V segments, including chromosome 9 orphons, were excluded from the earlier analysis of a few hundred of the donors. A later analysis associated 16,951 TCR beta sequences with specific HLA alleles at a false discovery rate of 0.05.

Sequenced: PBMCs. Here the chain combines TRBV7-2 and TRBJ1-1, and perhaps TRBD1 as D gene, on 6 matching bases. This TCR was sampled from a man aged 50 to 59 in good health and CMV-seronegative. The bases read TGTGCCAGCAGCTTGAGGGGGATTGCTTTCTTT. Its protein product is CASSLRGIAFF.